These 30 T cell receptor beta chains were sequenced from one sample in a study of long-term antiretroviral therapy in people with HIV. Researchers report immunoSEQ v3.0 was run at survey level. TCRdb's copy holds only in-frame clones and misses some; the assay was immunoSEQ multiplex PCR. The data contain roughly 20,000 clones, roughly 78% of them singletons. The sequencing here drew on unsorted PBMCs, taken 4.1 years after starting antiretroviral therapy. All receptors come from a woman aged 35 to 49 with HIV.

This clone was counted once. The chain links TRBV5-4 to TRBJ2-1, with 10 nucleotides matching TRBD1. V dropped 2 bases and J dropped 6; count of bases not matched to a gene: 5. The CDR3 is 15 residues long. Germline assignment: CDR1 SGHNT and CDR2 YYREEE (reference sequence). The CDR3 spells CASSFPGTGANEQFF. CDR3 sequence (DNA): TGTGCCAGCAGCTTTCCCGGGACAGGGGCCAATGAGCAGTTCTTC.

CDR3 in amino acids: CASRPGTGGNTIYF. The CDR3 DNA sequence: TGCGCCAGCAGACCAGGGACAGGGGGAAACACCATATATTTT. The chain joins TRBV10-2 to TRBJ1-3; 9 nucleotides match TRBD1. The V gene's germline CDR1 is WSHSY and CDR2 SAAADI. V gave up 6 bases and J gave up 4 bases; unmatched junction bases: 4. The CDR3 is made up of 14 amino acids.

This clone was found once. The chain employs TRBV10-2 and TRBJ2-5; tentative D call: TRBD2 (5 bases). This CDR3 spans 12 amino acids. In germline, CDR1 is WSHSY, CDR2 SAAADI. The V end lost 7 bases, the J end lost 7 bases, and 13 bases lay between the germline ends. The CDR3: CASNEGIGTQYF. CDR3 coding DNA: TGCGCCAGCAACGAGGGTATAGGGACCCAGTACTTC.

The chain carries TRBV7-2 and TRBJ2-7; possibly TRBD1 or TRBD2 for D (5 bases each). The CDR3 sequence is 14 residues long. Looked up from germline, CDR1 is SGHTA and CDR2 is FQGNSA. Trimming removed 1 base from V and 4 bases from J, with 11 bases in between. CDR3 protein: CASSLGGAIYEQYF. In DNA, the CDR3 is TGTGCCAGCAGCTTAGGAGGGGCAATATACGAGCAGTACTTC. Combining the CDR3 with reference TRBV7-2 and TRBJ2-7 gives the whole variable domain GAGVSQSPSNKVTEKGKDVELRCDPISGHTALYWYRQSLGQGLEFLIYFQGNSAPDKSGLPSDRFSAERTGGSVSTLTIQRTQQEDSAVYLCASSLGGAIYEQYFGPGTRLTVT.

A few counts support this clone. The CDR3 DNA reads TGCAGCGTTGTGCCCCGTAACGTACAGGCAAGCACAGATACGCAGTATTTT. It is translated as CSVVPRNVQASTDTQYF. The chain links TRBV29-1 to TRBJ2-3; D is possibly TRBD1 (5 bases). Germline V gene data show CDR1 as SQVTM and CDR2 as ANQGSEA. CDR3 length equals 17 residues. Between the trimmed V and J ends, which lost 4 bases and 0 bases, there was a span of 20 bases.

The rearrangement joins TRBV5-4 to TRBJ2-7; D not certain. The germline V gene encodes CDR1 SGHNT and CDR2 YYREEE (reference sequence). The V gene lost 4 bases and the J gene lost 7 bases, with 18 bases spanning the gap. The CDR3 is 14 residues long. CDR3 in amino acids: CASSQLSQLGEQYF. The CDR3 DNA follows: TGTGCCAGCAGCCAACTGAGTCAGCTTGGGGAGCAGTACTTC.

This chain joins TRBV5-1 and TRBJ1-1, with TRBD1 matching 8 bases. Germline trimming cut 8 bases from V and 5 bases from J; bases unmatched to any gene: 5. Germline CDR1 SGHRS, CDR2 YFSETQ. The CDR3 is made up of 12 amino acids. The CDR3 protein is CASSTGGTEAFF. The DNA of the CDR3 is TGCGCCAGTTCAACAGGGGGAACTGAAGCTTTCTTT.

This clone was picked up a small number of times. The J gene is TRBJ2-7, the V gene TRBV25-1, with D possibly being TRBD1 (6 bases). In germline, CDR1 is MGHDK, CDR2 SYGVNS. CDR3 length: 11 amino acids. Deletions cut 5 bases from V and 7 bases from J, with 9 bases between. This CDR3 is CASSNRAEQYF. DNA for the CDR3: TGTGCCAGCAGTAACAGGGCTGAGCAGTACTTC.

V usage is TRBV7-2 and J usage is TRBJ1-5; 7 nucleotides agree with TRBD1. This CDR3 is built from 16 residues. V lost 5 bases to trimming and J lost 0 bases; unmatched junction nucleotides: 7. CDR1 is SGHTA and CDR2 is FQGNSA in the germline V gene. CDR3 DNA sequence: TGTGCCAGCAGCGAAGGGACAGCTTATAGCAATCAGCCCCAGCATTTT. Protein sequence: CASSEGTAYSNQPQHF.

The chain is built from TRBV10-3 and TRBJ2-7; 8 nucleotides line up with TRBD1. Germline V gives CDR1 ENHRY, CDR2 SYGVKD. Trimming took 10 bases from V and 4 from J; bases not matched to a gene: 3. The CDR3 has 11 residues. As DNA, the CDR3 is TGTGCCACAGGGACAGGATACGAGCAGTACTTC. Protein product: CATGTGYEQYF.

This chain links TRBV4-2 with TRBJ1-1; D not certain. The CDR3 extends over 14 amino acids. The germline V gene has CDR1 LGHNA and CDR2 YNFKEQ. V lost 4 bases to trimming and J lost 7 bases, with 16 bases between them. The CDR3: CASSLLMAEGEAFF. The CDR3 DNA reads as TGTGCCAGCAGCCTTTTGATGGCCGAGGGTGAAGCTTTCTTT.

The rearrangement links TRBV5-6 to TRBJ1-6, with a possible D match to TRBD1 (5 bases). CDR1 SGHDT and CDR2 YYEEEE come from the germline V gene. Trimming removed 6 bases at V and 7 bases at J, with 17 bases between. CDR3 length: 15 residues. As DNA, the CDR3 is TGTGCCAGCACCAGGGACCCTAGCCTGAATTCACCCCTCCACTTT. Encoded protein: CASTRDPSLNSPLHF.

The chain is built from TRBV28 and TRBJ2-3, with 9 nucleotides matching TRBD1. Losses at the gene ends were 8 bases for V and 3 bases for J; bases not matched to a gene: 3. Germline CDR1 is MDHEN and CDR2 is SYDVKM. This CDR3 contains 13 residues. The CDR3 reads CASWDRATDTQYF. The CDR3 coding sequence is TGTGCCAGCTGGGACAGGGCTACAGATACGCAGTATTTT.

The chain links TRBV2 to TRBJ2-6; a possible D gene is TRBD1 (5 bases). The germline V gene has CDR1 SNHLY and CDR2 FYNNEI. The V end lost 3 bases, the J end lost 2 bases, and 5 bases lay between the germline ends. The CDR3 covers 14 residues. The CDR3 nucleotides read TGTGCCAGCAGTGACAGGGCTGGGGCCAACGTCCTGACTTTC. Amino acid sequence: CASSDRAGANVLTF.

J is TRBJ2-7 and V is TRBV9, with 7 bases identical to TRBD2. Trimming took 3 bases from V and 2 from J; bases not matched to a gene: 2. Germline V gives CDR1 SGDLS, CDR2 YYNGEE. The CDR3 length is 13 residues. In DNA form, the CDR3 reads TGTGCCAGCAGCGCCGGGACTACCTACGAGCAGTACTTC. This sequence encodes CASSAGTTYEQYF.

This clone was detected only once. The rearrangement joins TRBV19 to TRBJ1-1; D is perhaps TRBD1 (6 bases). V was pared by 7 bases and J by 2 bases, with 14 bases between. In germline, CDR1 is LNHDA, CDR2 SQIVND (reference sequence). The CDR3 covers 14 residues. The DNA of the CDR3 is TGTGCCAGTATTCAGGGGAGACTAAACACTGAAGCTTTCTTT. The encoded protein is CASIQGRLNTEAFF.

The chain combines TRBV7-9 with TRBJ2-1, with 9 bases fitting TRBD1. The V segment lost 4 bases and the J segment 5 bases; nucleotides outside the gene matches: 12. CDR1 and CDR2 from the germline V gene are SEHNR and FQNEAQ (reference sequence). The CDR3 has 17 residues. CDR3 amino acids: CASSSPAQGAQDNEQFF. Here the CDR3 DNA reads TGTGCCAGCAGCTCCCCGGCACAGGGGGCACAGGACAATGAGCAGTTCTTC.

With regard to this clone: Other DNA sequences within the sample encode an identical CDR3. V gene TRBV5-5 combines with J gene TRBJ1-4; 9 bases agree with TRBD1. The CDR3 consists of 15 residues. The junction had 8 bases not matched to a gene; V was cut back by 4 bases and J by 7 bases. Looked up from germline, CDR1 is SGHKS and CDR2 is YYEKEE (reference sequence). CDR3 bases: TGTGCCAGCAGCCTAACCGGGACAGGGAGTGAAAAACTGTTTTTT. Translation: CASSLTGTGSEKLFF.

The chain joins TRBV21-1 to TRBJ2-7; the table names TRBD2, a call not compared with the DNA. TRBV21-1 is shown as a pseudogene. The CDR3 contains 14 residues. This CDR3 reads CASRRLAESYEQYF. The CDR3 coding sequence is TGTGCCAGCAGAAGGCTAGCGGAGAGCTACGAGCAGTACTTC.

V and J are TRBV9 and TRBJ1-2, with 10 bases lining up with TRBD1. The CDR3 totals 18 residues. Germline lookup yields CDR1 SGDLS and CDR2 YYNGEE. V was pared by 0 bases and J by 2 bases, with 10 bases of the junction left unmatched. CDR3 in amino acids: CASSVDRDRGQINYGYTF. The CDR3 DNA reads TGTGCCAGCAGCGTAGACCGAGACAGGGGGCAAATAAACTATGGCTACACCTTC.

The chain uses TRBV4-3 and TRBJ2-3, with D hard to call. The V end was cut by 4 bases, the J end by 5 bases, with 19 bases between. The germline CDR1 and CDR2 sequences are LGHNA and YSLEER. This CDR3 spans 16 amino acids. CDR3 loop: CASSPSGSFGQDTQYF. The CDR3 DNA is TGCGCCAGCAGCCCTTCGGGTTCATTCGGGCAAGATACGCAGTATTTT.

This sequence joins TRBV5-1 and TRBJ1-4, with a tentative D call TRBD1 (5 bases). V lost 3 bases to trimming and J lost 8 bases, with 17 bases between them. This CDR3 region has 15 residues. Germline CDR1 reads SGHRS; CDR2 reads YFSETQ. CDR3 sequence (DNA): TGCGCCAGCAGCTCTTCCGGGACCGAGACCGAAAAACTGTTTTTT. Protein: CASSSSGTETEKLFF. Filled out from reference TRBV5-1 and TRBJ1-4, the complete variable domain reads KAGVTQTPRYLIKTRGQQVTLSCSPISGHRSVSWYQQTPGQGLQFLFEYFSETQRNKGNFPGRFSGRQFSNSRSEMNVSTLELGDSALYLCASSSSGTETEKLFFGSGTQLSVL.

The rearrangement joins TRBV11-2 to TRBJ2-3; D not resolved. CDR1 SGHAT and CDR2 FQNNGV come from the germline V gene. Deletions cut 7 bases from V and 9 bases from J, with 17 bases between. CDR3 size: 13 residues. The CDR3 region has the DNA TGTGCCAGCACTCTCACTCGGCTAGGCACGCAGTATTTT. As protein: CASTLTRLGTQYF. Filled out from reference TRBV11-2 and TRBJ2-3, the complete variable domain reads EAGVAQSPRYKIIEKRQSVAFWCNPISGHATLYWYQQILGQGPKLLIQFQNNGVVDDSQLPKDRFSAERLKGVDSTLKIQPAKLEDSAVYLCASTLTRLGTQYFGPGTRLTVL.

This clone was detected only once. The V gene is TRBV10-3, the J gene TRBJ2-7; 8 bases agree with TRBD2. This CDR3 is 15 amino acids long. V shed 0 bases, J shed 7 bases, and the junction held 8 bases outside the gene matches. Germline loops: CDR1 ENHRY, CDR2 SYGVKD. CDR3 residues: CAISESNLSGIEQYF. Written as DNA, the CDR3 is TGTGCCATCAGTGAGTCGAATCTTAGCGGGATTGAGCAGTACTTC.

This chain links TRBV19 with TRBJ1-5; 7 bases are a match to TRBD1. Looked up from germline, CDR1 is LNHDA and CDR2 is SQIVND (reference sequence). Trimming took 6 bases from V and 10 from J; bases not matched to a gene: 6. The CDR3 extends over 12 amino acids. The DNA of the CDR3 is TGTGCCAGTAGAGGCCCAGGGGGACCCCAGCATTTT. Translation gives CASRGPGGPQHF.

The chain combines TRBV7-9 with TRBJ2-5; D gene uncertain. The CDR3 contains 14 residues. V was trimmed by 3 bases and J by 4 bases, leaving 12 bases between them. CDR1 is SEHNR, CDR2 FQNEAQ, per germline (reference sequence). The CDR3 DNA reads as TGTGCCAGCAGCTTGTACGGTAGTAGAGAGACCCAGTACTTC. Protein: CASSLYGSRETQYF.

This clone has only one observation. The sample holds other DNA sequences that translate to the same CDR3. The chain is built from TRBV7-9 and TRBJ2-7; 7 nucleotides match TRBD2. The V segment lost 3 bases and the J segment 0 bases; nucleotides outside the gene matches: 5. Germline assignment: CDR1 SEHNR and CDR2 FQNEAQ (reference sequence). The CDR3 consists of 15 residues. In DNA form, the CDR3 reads TGTGCCAGCAGCTTGACCGGGACTACCTCCTACGAGCAGTACTTC. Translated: CASSLTGTTSYEQYF.

In DNA form, the CDR3 reads TGTGCCTGGCACTCAAAAAGAAACAACTACGAGCAGTACTTC. Translated: CAWHSKRNNYEQYF. J is TRBJ2-7 and V is TRBV30; no clear D. The germline V gene encodes CDR1 GTSNPN and CDR2 SVGIG (reference sequence). The ends were cut back, 5 bases at V and 3 bases at J, with 17 bases in the middle. The CDR3 has 14 residues.

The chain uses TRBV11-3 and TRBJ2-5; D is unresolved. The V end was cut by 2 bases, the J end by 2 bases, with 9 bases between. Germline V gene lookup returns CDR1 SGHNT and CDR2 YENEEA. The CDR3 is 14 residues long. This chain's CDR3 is CASSLIGRQETQYF. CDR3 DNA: TGTGCCAGCAGCTTAATTGGTCGGCAAGAGACCCAGTACTTC. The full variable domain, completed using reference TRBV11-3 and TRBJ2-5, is EAGVVQSPRYKIIEKKQPVAFWCNPISGHNTLYWYLQNLGQGPELLIRYENEEAVDDSQLPKDRFSAERLKGVDSTLKIQPAELGDSAVYLCASSLIGRQETQYFGPGTRLLVL.

The CDR3 loop is CASSPLRDRAHYGYTF. In DNA form, the CDR3 reads TGTGCCAGCAGCCCTTTGCGAGACAGGGCTCACTATGGCTACACCTTC. The chain employs TRBV7-8 and TRBJ1-2, with 7 bases that match TRBD1. This CDR3 contains 16 residues. V shed 5 bases, J shed 3 bases, and the junction held 12 bases outside the gene matches. Germline V gene sequence: CDR1 SGHVS, CDR2 FQNEAQ.